These 8 T cell receptor beta chains were sequenced from one sample in a study of T cell repertoires in cytomegalovirus infection. From the reads, TCRdb called clonotypes with MiXCR, one entry per CDR3 protein. The sample lists 200,000 or so distinct CDR3 sequences; around 35% were seen once. The antigens these receptors bind are not known. The material sequenced was CD8+ T cells from cultured PBMCs, taken from culture after CMV antigen stimulation. The receptors come from a human donor in good health (CMV status not recorded). Some clones in this sample may be carry-over from other donors' samples.

This clonotype has only a few counts. The junction departs from germline at one end; a sequencing error may be responsible. J is TRBJ1-2 and V is TRBV7-7, with TRBD1 matching 8 bases. The CDR3 runs to 15 residues. The germline V gene encodes CDR1 SSHAT and CDR2 FNYEAQ (reference sequence). The DNA of the CDR3 is TGTGCTAGCAGCCCTATCGACAGGGGAGTAGGTGGCTACACCTTC. Its translation: CASSPIDRGVGGYTF.

This clonotype rates as medium-sized. The chain has TRBV27 and TRBJ1-1; D is ambiguous. Trimming removed 2 bases from V and 2 bases from J, with 6 bases in between. Germline-derived CDR1 and CDR2 are MNHEY and SMNVEV (reference sequence). This CDR3 is built from 13 residues. CDR3 amino acids: CASSLGLNTEAFF. DNA of the CDR3: TGTGCCAGCAGTTTAGGTTTAAACACTGAAGCTTTCTTT.

The DNA of the CDR3 is TGTGCCAGCAGTTACTCGAGGACAGGAGTTTCCTACGAGCAGTACTTC. This codes for CASSYSRTGVSYEQYF. The genes are TRBV6-2 or TRBV6-3 and TRBJ2-7; TRBD1 agrees at 7 bases. The ends lost 0 bases at V and 1 base at J; junction bases unmatched: 6. The CDR3 covers 16 residues. Germline assignment: CDR1 MNHEY and CDR2 SVGEGT.

This clonotype was counted at least ten times. The chain links TRBV6-1 to TRBJ1-1; TRBD1 is a possible D gene (6 bases). The CDR3 loop spans 15 amino acids. The germline gives CDR1 MNHNS, CDR2 SASEGT. The V gene lost 3 bases and the J gene lost 1 base, with 12 bases spanning the gap. The CDR3: CASSDRGGGNTEAFF. The CDR3 DNA reads as TGTGCCAGCAGTGACAGGGGAGGAGGGAACACTGAAGCTTTCTTT.

The chain has TRBV7-9 and TRBJ2-1, with no clear D. The length of the CDR3 is 16 residues. Germline V gene lookup returns CDR1 SEHNR and CDR2 FQNEAQ (reference sequence). V was trimmed by 2 bases and J by 4 bases, leaving 15 bases between them. The CDR3 coding sequence is TGTGCCAGCAGCTTAAAACTTCGGTCCCATTACAATGAGCAGTTCTTC. Its translation: CASSLKLRSHYNEQFF.

This clonotype appeared many times. This sequence joins TRBV20-1 and TRBJ1-2, with TRBD1 identical over 11 bases. Losses at the gene ends were 6 bases for V and 7 bases for J; bases not matched to a gene: 7. The CDR3 contains 13 residues. Per the germline V gene, CDR1 is DFQATT and CDR2 is SNEGSKA (reference sequence). The CDR3 DNA reads TGCAGTGCCCAGGACAGGGGGCGCGGTGGCTACACCTTC. The encoded protein is CSAQDRGRGGYTF.

This clonotype was seen ten or more times. CDR3 bases: TGTGCCAGCAGCTTATCGTCGGGACAGGGGGACTATGGCTACACCTTC. Translated, it gives CASSLSSGQGDYGYTF. This rearrangement joins TRBV7-2 to TRBJ1-2; TRBD1 agrees at 11 bases. V shed 2 bases and J 3 bases; nucleotides not matched to a gene: 5. The CDR3 has 16 amino acids. Looked up from germline, CDR1 is SGHTA and CDR2 is FQGNSA.

Written as DNA, the CDR3 is TGTGCCAGCAGTTGGGGGCGGGGAGCCCAAGAGACCCAGTACTTC. This encodes CASSWGRGAQETQYF. The rearrangement uses TRBV27 and TRBJ2-5, with D perhaps being TRBD1 or TRBD2 (6 bases each). V was shortened by 4 bases and J by 1 base, with 13 bases between the two germline ends. This CDR3 has 15 residues. Germline V gene data show CDR1 as MNHEY and CDR2 as SMNVEV (reference sequence).